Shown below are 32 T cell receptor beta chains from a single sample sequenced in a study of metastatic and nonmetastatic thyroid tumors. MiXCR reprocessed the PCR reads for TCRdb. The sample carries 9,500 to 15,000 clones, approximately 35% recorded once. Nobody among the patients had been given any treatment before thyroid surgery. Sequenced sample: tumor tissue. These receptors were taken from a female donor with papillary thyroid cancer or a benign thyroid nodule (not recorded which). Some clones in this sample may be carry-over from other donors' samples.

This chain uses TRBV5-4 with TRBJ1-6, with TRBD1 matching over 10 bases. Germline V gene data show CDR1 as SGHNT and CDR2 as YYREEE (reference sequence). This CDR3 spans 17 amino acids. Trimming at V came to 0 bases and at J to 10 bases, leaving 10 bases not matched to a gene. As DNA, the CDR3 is TGTGCCAGCAGCTTGGCCGTGGGAAGGGACAGGGGCTCACCCCTCCACTTT. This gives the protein CASSLAVGRDRGSPLHF.

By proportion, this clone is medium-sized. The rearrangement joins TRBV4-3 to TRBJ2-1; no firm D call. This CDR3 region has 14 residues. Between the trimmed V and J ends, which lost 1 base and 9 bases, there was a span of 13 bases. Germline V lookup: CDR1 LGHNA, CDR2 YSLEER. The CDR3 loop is CASSQVGASGEQFF. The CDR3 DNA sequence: TGCGCCAGCAGCCAAGTGGGCGCTAGTGGTGAGCAGTTCTTC.

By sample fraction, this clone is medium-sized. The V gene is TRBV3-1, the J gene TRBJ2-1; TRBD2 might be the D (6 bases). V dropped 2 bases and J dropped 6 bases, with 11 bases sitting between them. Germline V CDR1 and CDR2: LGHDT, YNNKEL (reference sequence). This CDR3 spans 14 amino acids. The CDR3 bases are TGTGCCAGCAGCCAAAGACTAGAAAGCAATGAGCAGTTCTTC. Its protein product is CASSQRLESNEQFF.

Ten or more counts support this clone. Here the CDR3 DNA reads TGTGCCAGCAGTGAACGGCTACAGGGAAGGGCGTACTCACCCCTCCACTTT. Translating gives CASSERLQGRAYSPLHF. The V call is TRBV2, the J call TRBJ1-6, with D possibly being TRBD1 (6 bases). This CDR3 spans 17 amino acids. V was shortened by 2 bases and J by 10 bases, with 21 bases between the two germline ends. Germline V gene sequence: CDR1 SNHLY, CDR2 FYNNEI. The full variable domain, its missing parts supplied by reference TRBV2 and TRBJ1-6, is EPEVTQTPSHQVTQMGQEVILRCVPISNHLYFYWYRQILGQKVEFLVSFYNNEISEKSEIFDDQFSVERPDGSNFTLKIRSTKLEDSAMYFCASSERLQGRAYSPLHFGNGTRLTVT.

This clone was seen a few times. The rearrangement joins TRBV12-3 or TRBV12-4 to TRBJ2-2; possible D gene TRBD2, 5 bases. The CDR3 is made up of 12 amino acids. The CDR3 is CASTMGSGELFF. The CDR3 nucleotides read TGTGCAAGTACGATGGGGAGCGGGGAGCTGTTTTTT.

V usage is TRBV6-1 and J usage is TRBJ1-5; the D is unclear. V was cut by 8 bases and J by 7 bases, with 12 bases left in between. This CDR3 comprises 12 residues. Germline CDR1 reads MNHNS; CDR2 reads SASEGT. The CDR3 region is CASGKGVQPQHF. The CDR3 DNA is TGTGCCAGCGGTAAAGGTGTACAGCCCCAGCATTTT.

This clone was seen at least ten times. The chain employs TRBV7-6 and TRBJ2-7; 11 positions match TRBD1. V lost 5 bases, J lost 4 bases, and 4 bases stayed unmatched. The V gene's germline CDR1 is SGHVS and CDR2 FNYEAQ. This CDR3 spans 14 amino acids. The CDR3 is CASSPGTGGYEQYF. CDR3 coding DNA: TGTGCCAGCAGCCCCGGGACAGGGGGATACGAGCAGTACTTC.

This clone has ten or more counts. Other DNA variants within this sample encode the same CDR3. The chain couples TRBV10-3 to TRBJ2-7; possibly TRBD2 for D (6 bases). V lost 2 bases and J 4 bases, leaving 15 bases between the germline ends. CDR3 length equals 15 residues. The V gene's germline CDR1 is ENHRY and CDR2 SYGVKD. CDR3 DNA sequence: TGTGCCATCAGTGAGACGCTAGCGACCTCTTACGAGCAGTACTTC. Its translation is CAISETLATSYEQYF.

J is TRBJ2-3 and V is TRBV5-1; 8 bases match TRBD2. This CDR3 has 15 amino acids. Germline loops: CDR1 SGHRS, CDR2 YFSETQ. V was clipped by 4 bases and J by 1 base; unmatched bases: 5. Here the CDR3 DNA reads TGCGCCAGCAGCACGGGACTAGTCGGCACAGATACGCAGTATTTT. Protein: CASSTGLVGTDTQYF.

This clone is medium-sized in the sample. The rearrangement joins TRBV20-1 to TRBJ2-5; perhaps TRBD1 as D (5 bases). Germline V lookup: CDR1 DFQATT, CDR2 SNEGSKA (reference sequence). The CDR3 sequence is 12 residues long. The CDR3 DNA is TGCAGCGCTCTCCCCACAGGAGAGACCCAGTACTTC. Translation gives CSALPTGETQYF.

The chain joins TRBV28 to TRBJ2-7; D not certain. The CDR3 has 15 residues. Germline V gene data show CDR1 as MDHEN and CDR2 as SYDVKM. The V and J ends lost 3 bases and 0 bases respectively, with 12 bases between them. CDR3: CASSFRGVTSYEQYF. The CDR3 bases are TGTGCCAGCAGTTTTCGTGGGGTAACCTCCTACGAGCAGTACTTC.

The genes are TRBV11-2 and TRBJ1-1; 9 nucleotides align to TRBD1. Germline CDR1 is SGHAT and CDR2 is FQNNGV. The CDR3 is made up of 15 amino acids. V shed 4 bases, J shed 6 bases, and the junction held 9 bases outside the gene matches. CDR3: CASSSSGTGIAEAFF. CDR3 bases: TGTGCCAGCAGCTCTTCCGGGACAGGGATCGCTGAAGCTTTCTTT.

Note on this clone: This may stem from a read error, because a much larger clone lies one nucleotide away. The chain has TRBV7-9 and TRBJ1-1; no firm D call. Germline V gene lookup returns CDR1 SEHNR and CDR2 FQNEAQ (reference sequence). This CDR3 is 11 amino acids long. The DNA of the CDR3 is TGTGCCAGCAGATTAGGGACTGAAGCTTTCTTT. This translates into CASRLGTEAFF.

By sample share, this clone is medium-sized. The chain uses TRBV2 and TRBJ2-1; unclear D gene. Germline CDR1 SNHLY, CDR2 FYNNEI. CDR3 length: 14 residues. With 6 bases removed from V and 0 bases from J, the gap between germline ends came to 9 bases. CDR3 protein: CASRLGGSYNEQFF. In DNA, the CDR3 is TGTGCCAGCAGATTAGGCGGCTCCTACAATGAGCAGTTCTTC.

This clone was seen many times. CDR3 in amino acids: CASSDQGFYGYTF. In nucleotides, the CDR3 is TGTGCCAGCAGCGACCAGGGCTTCTATGGCTACACCTTC. The chain recombines TRBV9 with TRBJ1-2, with D possibly being TRBD1 (5 bases). The germline V gene encodes CDR1 SGDLS and CDR2 YYNGEE. Between the trimmed V and J ends, which lost 3 bases and 4 bases, there was a span of 10 bases. CDR3 length: 13 residues.

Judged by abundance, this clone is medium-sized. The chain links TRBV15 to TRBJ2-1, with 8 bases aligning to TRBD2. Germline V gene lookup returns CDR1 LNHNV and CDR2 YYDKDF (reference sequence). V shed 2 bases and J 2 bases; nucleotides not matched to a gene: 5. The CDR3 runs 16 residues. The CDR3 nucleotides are TGTGCCACCAGCAGACTCCTAGCGGGCGCCTACAATGAGCAGTTCTTC. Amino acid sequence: CATSRLLAGAYNEQFF.

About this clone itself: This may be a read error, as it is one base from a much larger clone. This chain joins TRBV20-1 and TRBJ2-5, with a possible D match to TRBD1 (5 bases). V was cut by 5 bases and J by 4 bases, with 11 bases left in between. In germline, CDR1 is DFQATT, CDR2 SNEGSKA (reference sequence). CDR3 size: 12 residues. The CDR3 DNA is TGCAGTGCTGGGGCTGACCCAGAGACCCAGTACTTC. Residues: CSAGADPETQYF.

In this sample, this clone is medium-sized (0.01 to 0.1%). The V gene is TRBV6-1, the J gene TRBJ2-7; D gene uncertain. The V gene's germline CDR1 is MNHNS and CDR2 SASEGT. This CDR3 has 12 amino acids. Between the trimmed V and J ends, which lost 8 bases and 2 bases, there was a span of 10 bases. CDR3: CASSTVTYEQYF. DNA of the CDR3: TGTGCCAGCTCGACGGTCACCTACGAGCAGTACTTC.

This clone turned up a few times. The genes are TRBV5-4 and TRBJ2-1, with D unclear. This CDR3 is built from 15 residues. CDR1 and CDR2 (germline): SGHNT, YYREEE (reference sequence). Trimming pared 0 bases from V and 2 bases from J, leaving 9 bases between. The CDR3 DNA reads TGTGCCAGCAGCTTGGCCACGATCACCTACAATGAGCAGTTCTTC. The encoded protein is CASSLATITYNEQFF.

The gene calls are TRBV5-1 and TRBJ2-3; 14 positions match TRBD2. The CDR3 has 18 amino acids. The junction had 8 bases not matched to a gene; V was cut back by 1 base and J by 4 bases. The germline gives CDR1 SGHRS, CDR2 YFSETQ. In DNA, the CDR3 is TGCGCCAGCAGCTTGAGGCCGACTAGCGGGAGGGCTGCAGATACGCAGTATTTT. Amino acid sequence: CASSLRPTSGRAADTQYF.

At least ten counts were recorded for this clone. CDR3 protein: CATAPLKKGNEKLFF. For the CDR3, the DNA is TGTGCCACGGCCCCTCTCAAGAAGGGTAATGAAAAACTGTTTTTT. The chain combines TRBV6-1 with TRBJ1-4; D is unclear. V lost 10 bases, J lost 4 bases, and 19 bases lay in between. CDR1 is MNHNS, CDR2 SASEGT, per germline. This CDR3 contains 15 residues.

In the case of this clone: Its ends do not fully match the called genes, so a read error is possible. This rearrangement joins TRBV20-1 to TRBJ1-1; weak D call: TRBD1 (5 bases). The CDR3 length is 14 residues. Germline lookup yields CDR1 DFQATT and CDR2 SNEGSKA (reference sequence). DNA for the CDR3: TGCAGTGCTAGCCCCCGGGGGTGGGGGACTGAAGCCTTCTTT. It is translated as CSASPRGWGTEAFF.

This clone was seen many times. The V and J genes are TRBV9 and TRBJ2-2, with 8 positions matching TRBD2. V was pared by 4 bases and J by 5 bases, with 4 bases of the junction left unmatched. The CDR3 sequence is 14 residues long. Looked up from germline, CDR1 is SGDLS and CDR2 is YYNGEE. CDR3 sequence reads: CASSNGLATGELFF. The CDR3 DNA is TGTGCCAGCAGCAACGGACTAGCTACCGGGGAGCTGTTTTTT.

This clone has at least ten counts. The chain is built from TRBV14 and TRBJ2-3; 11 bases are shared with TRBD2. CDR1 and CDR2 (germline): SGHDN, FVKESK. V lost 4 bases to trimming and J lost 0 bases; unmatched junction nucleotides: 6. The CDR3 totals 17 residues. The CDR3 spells CASSPRLAGSSTDTQYF. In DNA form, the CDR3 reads TGTGCCAGCAGCCCAAGACTAGCGGGGTCTAGCACAGATACGCAGTATTTT.

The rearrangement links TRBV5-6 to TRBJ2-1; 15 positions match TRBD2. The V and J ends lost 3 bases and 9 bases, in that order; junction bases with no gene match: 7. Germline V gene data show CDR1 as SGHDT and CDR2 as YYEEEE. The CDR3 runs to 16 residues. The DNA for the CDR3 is TGTGCCAGCAGCTGTGGGACTAGCGGGGGGCGGCGTGAGCAGTTCTTC. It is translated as CASSCGTSGGRREQFF.

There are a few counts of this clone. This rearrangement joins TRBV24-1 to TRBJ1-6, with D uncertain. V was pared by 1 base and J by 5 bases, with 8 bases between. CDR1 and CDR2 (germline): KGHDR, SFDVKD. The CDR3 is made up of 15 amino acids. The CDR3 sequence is CATSDFRKNNSPLHF. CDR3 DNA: TGTGCCACCAGTGATTTTAGGAAAAATAATTCACCCCTCCACTTT.

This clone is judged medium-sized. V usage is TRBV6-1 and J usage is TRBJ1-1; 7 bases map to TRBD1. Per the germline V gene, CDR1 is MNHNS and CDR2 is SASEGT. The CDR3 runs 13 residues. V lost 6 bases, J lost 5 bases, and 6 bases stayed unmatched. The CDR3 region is CASRTGVRTEAFF. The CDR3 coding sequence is TGTGCCAGCAGAACAGGGGTAAGAACTGAAGCTTTCTTT.

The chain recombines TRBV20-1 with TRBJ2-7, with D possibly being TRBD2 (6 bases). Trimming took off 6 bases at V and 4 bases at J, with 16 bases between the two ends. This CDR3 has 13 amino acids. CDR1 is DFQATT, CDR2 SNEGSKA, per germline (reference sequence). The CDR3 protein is CSATSCIRYEQYF. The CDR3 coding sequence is TGCAGTGCGACTAGTTGTATTAGGTACGAGCAGTACTTC.

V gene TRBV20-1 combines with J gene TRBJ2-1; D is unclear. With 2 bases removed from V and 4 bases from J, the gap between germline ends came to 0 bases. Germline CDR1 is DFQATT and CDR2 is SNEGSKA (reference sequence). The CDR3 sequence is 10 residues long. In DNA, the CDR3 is TGCAGTGCTAGATACAATGAGCAGTTCTTC. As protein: CSARYNEQFF.

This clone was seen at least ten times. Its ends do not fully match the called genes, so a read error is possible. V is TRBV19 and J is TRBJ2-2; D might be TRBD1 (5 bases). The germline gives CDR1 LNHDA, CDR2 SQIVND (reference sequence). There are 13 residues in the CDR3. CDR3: CASSIWGGGELFF. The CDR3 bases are TGTGCCAGCAGTATTTGGGGCGGCGGGGAGCTGTTTTTT.

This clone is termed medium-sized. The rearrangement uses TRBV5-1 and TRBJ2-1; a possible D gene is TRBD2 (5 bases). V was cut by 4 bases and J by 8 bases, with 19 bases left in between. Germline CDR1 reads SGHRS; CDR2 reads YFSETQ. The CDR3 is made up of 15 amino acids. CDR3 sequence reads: CASSPGPLGADEQFF. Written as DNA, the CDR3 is TGCGCCAGCAGCCCGGGCCCATTAGGAGCGGATGAGCAGTTCTTC. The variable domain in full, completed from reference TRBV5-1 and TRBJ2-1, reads KAGVTQTPRYLIKTRGQQVTLSCSPISGHRSVSWYQQTPGQGLQFLFEYFSETQRNKGNFPGRFSGRQFSNSRSEMNVSTLELGDSALYLCASSPGPLGADEQFFGPGTRLTVL.

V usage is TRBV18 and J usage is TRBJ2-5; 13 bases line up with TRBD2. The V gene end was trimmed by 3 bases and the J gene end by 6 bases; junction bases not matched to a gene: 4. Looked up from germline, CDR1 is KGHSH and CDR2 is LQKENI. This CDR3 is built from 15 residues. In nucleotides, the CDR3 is TGTGCCAGCTCACCTGTGACTAGCGGGAGGAAGACCCAGTACTTC. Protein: CASSPVTSGRKTQYF.